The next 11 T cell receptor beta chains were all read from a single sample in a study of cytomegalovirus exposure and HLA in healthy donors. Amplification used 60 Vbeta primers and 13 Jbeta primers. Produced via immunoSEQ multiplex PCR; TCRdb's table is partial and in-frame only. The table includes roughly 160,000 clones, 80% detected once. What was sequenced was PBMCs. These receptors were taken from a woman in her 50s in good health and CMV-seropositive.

The CDR3 region is CASSTGPGTGTEAFF. The DNA for the CDR3 is TGCGCCAGCAGCACCGGCCCAGGTACAGGCACTGAAGCTTTCTTT. The genes are TRBV5-1 and TRBJ1-1; tentative D call: TRBD1 (5 bases). The germline V and J ends were trimmed by 4 bases and 4 bases, with 17 bases remaining between them. From germline, CDR1 is SGHRS and CDR2 YFSETQ. The CDR3 runs 15 residues.

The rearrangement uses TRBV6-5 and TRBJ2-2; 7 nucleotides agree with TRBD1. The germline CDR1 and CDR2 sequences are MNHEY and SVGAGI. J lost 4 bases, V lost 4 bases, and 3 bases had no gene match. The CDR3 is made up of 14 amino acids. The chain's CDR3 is CASSFDRATGELFF. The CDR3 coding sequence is TGTGCCAGCAGTTTTGACAGGGCCACCGGGGAGCTGTTTTTT.

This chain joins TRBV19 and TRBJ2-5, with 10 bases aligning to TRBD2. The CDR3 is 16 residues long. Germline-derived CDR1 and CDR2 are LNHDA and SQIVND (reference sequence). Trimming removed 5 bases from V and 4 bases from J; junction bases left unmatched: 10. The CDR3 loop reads CASSPSGGGPGETQYF. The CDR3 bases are TGTGCCAGTAGTCCTAGCGGGGGAGGGCCTGGAGAGACCCAGTACTTC.

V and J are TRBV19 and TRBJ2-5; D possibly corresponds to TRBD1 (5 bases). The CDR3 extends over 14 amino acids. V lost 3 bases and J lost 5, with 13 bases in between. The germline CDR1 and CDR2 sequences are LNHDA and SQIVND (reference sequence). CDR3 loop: CASSMGQGWETQYF. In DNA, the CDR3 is TGTGCCAGTAGTATGGGGCAGGGTTGGGAGACCCAGTACTTC.

This chain's CDR3 is CASSQCFGLAGESDTQYF. CDR3 in DNA: TGCGCCAGCAGTCAATGTTTCGGACTAGCGGGAGAGTCAGATACGCAGTATTTT. This sequence joins TRBV23-1 and TRBJ2-3; 13 nucleotides match TRBD2. TRBV23-1 qualifies as an ORF whose function is uncertain. The CDR3 extends over 18 amino acids. Germline trimming cut 1 base from V and 4 bases from J; bases unmatched to any gene: 8.

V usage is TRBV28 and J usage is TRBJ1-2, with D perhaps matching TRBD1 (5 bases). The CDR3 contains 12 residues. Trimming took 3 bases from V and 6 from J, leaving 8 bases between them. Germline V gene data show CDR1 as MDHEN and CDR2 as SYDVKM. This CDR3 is CASSFAGDGYTF. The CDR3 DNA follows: TGTGCCAGCAGTTTTGCGGGGGATGGCTACACCTTC.

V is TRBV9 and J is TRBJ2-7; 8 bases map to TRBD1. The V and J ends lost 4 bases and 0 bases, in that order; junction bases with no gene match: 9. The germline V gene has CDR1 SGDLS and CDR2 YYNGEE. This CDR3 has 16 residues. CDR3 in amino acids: CASSPQSGGGSYEQYF. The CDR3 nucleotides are TGTGCCAGCAGCCCCCAATCAGGGGGCGGCTCCTACGAGCAGTACTTC. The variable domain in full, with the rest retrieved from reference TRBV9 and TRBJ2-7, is DSGVTQTPKHLITATGQRVTLRCSPRSGDLSVYWYQQSLDQGLQFLIQYYNGEERAKGNILERFSAQQFPDLHSELNLSSLELGDSALYFCASSPQSGGGSYEQYFGPGTRLTVT.

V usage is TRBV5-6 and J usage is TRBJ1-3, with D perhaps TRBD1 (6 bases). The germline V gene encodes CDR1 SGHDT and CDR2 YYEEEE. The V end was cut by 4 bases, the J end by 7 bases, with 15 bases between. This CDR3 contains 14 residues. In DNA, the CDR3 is TGTGCCAGCAGCAGCGACAGGTCGATTAACACCATATATTTT. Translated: CASSSDRSINTIYF.

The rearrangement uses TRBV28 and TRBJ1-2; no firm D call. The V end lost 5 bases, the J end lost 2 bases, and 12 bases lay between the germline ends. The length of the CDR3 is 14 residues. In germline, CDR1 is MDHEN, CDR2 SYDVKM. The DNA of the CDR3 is TGTGCCAGCAGTCCCCCCACCGGGAACTATGGCTACACCTTC. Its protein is CASSPPTGNYGYTF.

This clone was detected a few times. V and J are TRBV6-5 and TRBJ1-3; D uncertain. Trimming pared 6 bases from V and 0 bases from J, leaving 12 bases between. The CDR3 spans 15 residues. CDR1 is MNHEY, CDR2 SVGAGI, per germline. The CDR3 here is CASSNGLSSGNTIYF. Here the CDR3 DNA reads TGTGCCAGCAGCAACGGACTTAGCTCTGGAAACACCATATATTTT.

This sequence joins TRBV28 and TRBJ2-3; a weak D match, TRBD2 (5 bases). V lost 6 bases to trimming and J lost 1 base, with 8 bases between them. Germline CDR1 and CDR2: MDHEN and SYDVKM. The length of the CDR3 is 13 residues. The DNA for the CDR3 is TGTGCCAGCAGCGGGGAAGGCACAGATACGCAGTATTTT. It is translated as CASSGEGTDTQYF. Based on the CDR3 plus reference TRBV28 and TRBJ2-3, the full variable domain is DVKVTQSSRYLVKRTGEKVFLECVQDMDHENMFWYRQDPGLGLRLIYFSYDVKMKEKGDIPEGYSVSREKKERFSLILESASTNQTSMYLCASSGEGTDTQYFGPGTRLTVL.